This T cell receptor (beta chain) was identified during a study of blood T cell repertoires in COVID-19. Study-wide context: Both acute and convalescent COVID-19 samples were obtained from the United States, Italy and Spain. PBMCs, B-cell-depleted T cells, or T cells were the source of the cDNA or gDNA that made up the material.

As processed by the authors: Estimates of nucleated cell counts were drawn from the amplification of reference gene primers. The method was immunoSEQ multiplex PCR; TCRdb's version includes in-frame clones alone and lacks a portion of them. V and J calls and clone size are copied from that table; D and trimming were computed from the DNA. The repertoire holds more than 95,000 clones, with 79% as singletons. There are 14 residues in the CDR3. V shed 6 bases and J shed 9 bases, with 15 bases lying between them. Germline CDR1 is MDHEN and CDR2 is SYDVKM. The TCR comes from a man aged 40-50 years with active or convalescent COVID-19. The chain is built from TRBV28 and TRBJ1-6; perhaps TRBD1 as D (6 bases). Sequenced material: peripheral blood. The CDR3 DNA sequence: TGTGCCAGCAGCCTAAACCTGACAGGTTCACCCCTCCACTTT. It codes for CASSLNLTGSPLHF.